The 30 T cell receptor beta chains given below trace back to one sample, sequenced in a study of blood T cell repertoires in COVID-19. TCRdb's copy holds only in-frame clones and misses some; the assay was immunoSEQ multiplex PCR. This sample has about 75,000 clones, with roughly 90% found just once. The specimen was peripheral blood. The receptor set was obtained from a human donor in a cohort sampled during active COVID-19.

This chain connects TRBV23-1 to TRBJ2-2; TRBD1 is a possible D gene (5 bases). TRBV23-1 is treated as an ORF (open reading frame) with a function not yet certain. The V end was cut by 4 bases, the J end by 7 bases, with 19 bases between. CDR3 length: 16 residues. The CDR3 spells CASSPTTETVCGELFF. The DNA of the CDR3 is TGCGCCAGCAGTCCAACGACAGAAACGGTGTGCGGGGAGCTGTTTTTT.

This sequence joins TRBV5-4 and TRBJ1-2, with 7 nucleotides matching TRBD1. Germline-derived CDR1 and CDR2 are SGHNT and YYREEE (reference sequence). V gave up 0 bases and J gave up 5 bases; unmatched junction bases: 7. There are 15 residues in the CDR3. The DNA for the CDR3 is TGTGCCAGCAGCTTGGCCACAGGGGTGCGATATGGCTACACCTTC. This gives the protein CASSLATGVRYGYTF.

The rearrangement uses TRBV3-1 (or the pseudogene TRBV3-2) and TRBJ1-2; D remains unclear. Trimming pared 1 base from V and 3 bases from J, leaving 9 bases between. Germline assignment: CDR1 LGHDT and CDR2 YNNKEL (reference sequence). The CDR3 has 14 residues. The CDR3 DNA reads as TGTGCCAGCAGCCAAGTGGGAGCCTACTATGGCTACACCTTC. Residues: CASSQVGAYYGYTF.

The chain carries TRBV14 and TRBJ2-7; D remains unclear. This CDR3 comprises 13 residues. Trimming stripped 4 bases from V and 6 bases from J, with 13 bases between. Germline V lookup: CDR1 SGHDN, CDR2 FVKESK. The CDR3 reads CASSPKIFGEQYF. The CDR3, as DNA: TGTGCCAGCAGCCCCAAAATTTTCGGCGAGCAGTACTTC. The full variable domain, completed using reference TRBV14 and TRBJ2-7, is EAGVTQFPSHSVIEKGQTVTLRCDPISGHDNLYWYRRVMGKEIKFLLHFVKESKQDESGMPNNRFLAERTGGTYSTLKVQPAELEDSGVYFCASSPKIFGEQYFGPGTRLTVT.

In its sample, this clone was seen once. The genes are TRBV19 and TRBJ2-1; D is perhaps TRBD2 (7 bases). Trimming removed 8 bases from V and 3 bases from J, with 17 bases in between. This CDR3 is 15 amino acids long. Germline loops: CDR1 LNHDA, CDR2 SQIVND (reference sequence). In nucleotides, the CDR3 is TGTGCCAGTTCGTTGGTGGGAGGGGGCTACAATGAGCAGTTCTTC. It encodes CASSLVGGGYNEQFF.

The V and J genes are TRBV27 and TRBJ2-7; D remains ambiguous. Deletions cut 3 bases from V and 2 bases from J, with 8 bases between. CDR1 is MNHEY, CDR2 SMNVEV, per germline (reference sequence). The CDR3 consists of 13 residues. CDR3 in amino acids: CASSFRLTYEQYF. CDR3 DNA sequence: TGTGCCAGCAGTTTCCGGTTGACCTACGAGCAGTACTTC.

The rearrangement joins TRBV14 to TRBJ2-2; 7 nucleotides agree with TRBD2. The CDR3 spans 17 residues. Unmatched junction bases numbered 8, after V lost 1 base and J lost 3 bases. The germline V gene encodes CDR1 SGHDN and CDR2 FVKESK. The CDR3 reads CASSQVVAGRDTGELFF. The CDR3 DNA reads as TGTGCCAGCAGCCAAGTGGTAGCAGGGAGGGACACCGGGGAGCTGTTTTTT. Using reference TRBV14 and TRBJ2-2 for the parts outside the CDR3, the full variable domain is EAGVTQFPSHSVIEKGQTVTLRCDPISGHDNLYWYRRVMGKEIKFLLHFVKESKQDESGMPNNRFLAERTGGTYSTLKVQPAELEDSGVYFCASSQVVAGRDTGELFFGEGSRLTVL.

This chain connects TRBV27 to TRBJ2-3; D is unclear. Trimming pared 5 bases from V and 6 bases from J, leaving 15 bases between. This CDR3 is built from 14 residues. Germline V gene data show CDR1 as MNHEY and CDR2 as SMNVEV (reference sequence). CDR3 nucleotide sequence: TGTGCCAGCAGTGTGACTTCCTTCCTGGATACGCAGTATTTT. The encoded protein is CASSVTSFLDTQYF.

The chain joins TRBV7-7 to TRBJ2-5; TRBD2 might be the D (6 bases). Looked up from germline, CDR1 is SSHAT and CDR2 is FNYEAQ (reference sequence). This CDR3 contains 13 residues. V lost 5 bases and J 2 bases, leaving 9 bases between the germline ends. CDR3 protein: CASSLSGQETQYF. Written as DNA, the CDR3 is TGTGCCAGCAGCCTTAGCGGACAAGAGACCCAGTACTTC.

The chain couples TRBV5-4 to TRBJ2-7, with a possible D match to TRBD2 (6 bases). The CDR3 loop spans 16 amino acids. The V end was cut by 0 bases, the J end by 2 bases, with 15 bases between. Germline values: CDR1 SGHNT, CDR2 YYREEE (reference sequence). CDR3 residues: CASSLGGGVQTYEQYF. As DNA, the CDR3 is TGTGCCAGCAGCTTGGGTGGAGGGGTGCAAACCTACGAGCAGTACTTC.

The rearrangement joins TRBV6-5 to TRBJ2-1, with 10 bases aligning to TRBD1. CDR3 size: 13 residues. J gave up 9 bases and V 10 bases, and 9 bases lay outside the gene matches. Germline assignment: CDR1 MNHEY and CDR2 SVGAGI. CDR3 region: CANRDRGHPEQFF. DNA for the CDR3: TGTGCCAACCGGGACAGGGGCCACCCTGAGCAGTTCTTC.

The V call is TRBV3-1 (or the pseudogene TRBV3-2), the J call TRBJ2-3; possibly TRBD1 for D (6 bases). Germline CDR1 and CDR2: LGHDT and YNNKEL (reference sequence). V lost 3 bases and J lost 2, with 15 bases in between. CDR3 length: 16 amino acids. The CDR3 DNA reads as TGTGCCAGCAGCCACGCTTCAGGGGCCAACACAGATACGCAGTATTTT. Translating it yields CASSHASGANTDTQYF.

As DNA, the CDR3 is TGTGCCAGCAGCTTGCCCGGGAGTCCCTCCTACAATGAGCAGTTCTTC. It codes for CASSLPGSPSYNEQFF. This chain uses TRBV5-6 with TRBJ2-1, with D possibly TRBD2 on 6 matching bases. The V and J ends lost 1 base and 0 bases respectively, with 11 bases between them. Per germline, CDR1 SGHDT and CDR2 YYEEEE. CDR3 size: 16 residues.

The chain couples TRBV27 to TRBJ2-1; 7 nucleotides agree with TRBD1. This CDR3 region has 12 residues. The trim removed 4 bases at V and 10 bases at J, leaving 4 bases unmatched. Per germline, CDR1 MNHEY and CDR2 SMNVEV (reference sequence). The chain's CDR3 is CASSYRTGEQFF. Here the CDR3 DNA reads TGTGCCAGCAGTTATCGGACAGGAGAGCAGTTCTTC.

This clone came up once. The chain employs TRBV19 and TRBJ1-1; TRBD1 might be the D (5 bases). CDR1 is LNHDA and CDR2 is SQIVND in the germline V gene (reference sequence). Between the trimmed V and J ends, which lost 2 bases and 9 bases, there was a span of 16 bases. This CDR3 comprises 14 residues. The CDR3 DNA reads as TGTGCCAGTAGTATATTGGAGGTCGGGGGGAAAGCTTTCTTT. This translates into CASSILEVGGKAFF.

The chain is built from TRBV19 and TRBJ1-1, with 9 bases identical to TRBD1. The CDR3 is 14 residues long. CDR1 and CDR2 (germline): LNHDA, SQIVND (reference sequence). Trimming cost V 7 bases and J 9 bases; bases outside gene matches: 12. CDR3 sequence: CASIGGTGSSKAFF. Here the CDR3 DNA reads TGTGCCAGTATCGGGGGGACAGGGTCCTCGAAAGCTTTCTTT.

This rearrangement joins TRBV7-9 to TRBJ2-3; TRBD2 aligns across 10 bases. Trimming took 3 bases from V and 6 from J; bases not matched to a gene: 3. In germline, CDR1 is SEHNR, CDR2 FQNEAQ (reference sequence). The CDR3 covers 14 residues. Here the CDR3 reads CASSFGSGGDTQYF. The CDR3 bases are TGTGCCAGCAGCTTTGGTAGCGGGGGGGATACGCAGTATTTT.

The V gene is TRBV4-3, the J gene TRBJ2-7; 10 nucleotides line up with TRBD2. Germline CDR1 LGHNA, CDR2 YSLEER. The junction had 2 bases not matched to a gene; V was cut back by 1 base and J by 2 bases. The CDR3 totals 15 residues. The CDR3 protein is CASSQGLAGAYEQYF. Written as DNA, the CDR3 is TGCGCCAGCAGCCAAGGGCTAGCGGGGGCCTACGAGCAGTACTTC.

The genes are TRBV5-1 and TRBJ2-1; tentatively, D is TRBD1 (6 bases). V gave up 0 bases and J gave up 9 bases, with 19 bases separating them. CDR3 size: 16 residues. From germline, CDR1 is SGHRS and CDR2 YFSETQ. CDR3 residues: CASSLGGRRTTGEQFF. The CDR3 DNA sequence: TGCGCCAGCAGCTTGGGGGGGCGTCGAACTACAGGTGAGCAGTTCTTC.

This chain joins TRBV28 and TRBJ1-5, with 10 nucleotides matching TRBD1. After removal of 6 bases from V and 6 bases from J, the junction contained 5 bases not matched to a gene. This CDR3 comprises 14 residues. The germline V gene encodes CDR1 MDHEN and CDR2 SYDVKM. CDR3 in DNA: TGTGCCAGCAGCCCGGGACAGGGGTTTCAGCCCCAGCATTTT. This encodes CASSPGQGFQPQHF.

The J gene is TRBJ2-3, the V gene TRBV4-2; TRBD2 matches at 15 bases. Germline lookup yields CDR1 LGHNA and CDR2 YNFKEQ. The CDR3 is made up of 20 amino acids. V dropped 0 bases and J dropped 1; count of bases not matched to a gene: 8. CDR3 DNA: TGTGCCAGCAGCCAAGACCCCGGACTAGCGGGAGGGCCTGGCACAGATACGCAGTATTTT. It translates to CASSQDPGLAGGPGTDTQYF.

The chain carries TRBV5-6 and TRBJ2-1; 9 bases align to TRBD2. This CDR3 region has 15 residues. V trimming: 4 bases; J trimming: 4 bases; junction bases outside the gene matches: 6. Germline CDR1 SGHDT, CDR2 YYEEEE. In nucleotides, the CDR3 is TGTGCCAGCAGCCAAGGGACTAGCCGATACAATGAGCAGTTCTTC. Translation: CASSQGTSRYNEQFF.

The genes are TRBV4-1 and TRBJ2-1; a weak D match, TRBD2 (6 bases). The length of the CDR3 is 15 residues. The V end lost 3 bases, the J end lost 4 bases, and 13 bases lay between the germline ends. Germline values: CDR1 MGHRA, CDR2 YSYEKL. CDR3 amino acids: CASSHSSGAYNEQFF. The CDR3 coding sequence is TGCGCCAGCAGCCATAGTAGCGGAGCTTACAATGAGCAGTTCTTC.

V and J are TRBV4-2 and TRBJ1-6, with D possibly matching TRBD1 (6 bases). Germline-derived CDR1 and CDR2 are LGHNA and YNFKEQ. The V and J ends lost 0 bases and 10 bases respectively, with 16 bases between them. This CDR3 has 16 residues. CDR3 sequence: CASSQDLVRGGSPLHF. The CDR3 nucleotides read TGTGCCAGCAGCCAAGATCTGGTCAGGGGCGGATCACCCCTCCACTTT.

This clone was recorded once. The rearrangement joins TRBV18 to TRBJ1-2; 7 bases line up with TRBD1. Germline trimming cut 1 base from V and 6 bases from J; bases unmatched to any gene: 14. The CDR3 loop spans 17 amino acids. The V gene's germline CDR1 is KGHSH and CDR2 LQKENI. The CDR3 region has the DNA TGTGCCAGCTCACCACGTCAGTTGCAGGGGGTATCAGATGGCTACACCTTC. Translating gives CASSPRQLQGVSDGYTF.

The rearrangement links TRBV10-3 to TRBJ2-1; TRBD2 might be the D (6 bases). From germline, CDR1 is ENHRY and CDR2 SYGVKD. Trimming took off 3 bases at V and 0 bases at J, with 15 bases between the two ends. This CDR3 is 17 amino acids long. CDR3 in amino acids: CAISDSGGVRSYNEQFF. The DNA for the CDR3 is TGTGCCATCAGTGACAGTGGCGGGGTTCGCTCCTACAATGAGCAGTTCTTC.

The chain carries TRBV19 and TRBJ2-2; TRBD1 agrees at 7 bases. V shed 5 bases, J shed 2 bases, and the junction held 11 bases outside the gene matches. Per germline, CDR1 LNHDA and CDR2 SQIVND (reference sequence). This CDR3 is built from 17 residues. The CDR3 reads CASSSDRASSNTGELFF. DNA for the CDR3: TGTGCCAGTAGTTCTGACAGGGCTTCTTCCAACACCGGGGAGCTGTTTTTT. Combining the CDR3 with reference TRBV19 and TRBJ2-2 gives the whole variable domain DGGITQSPKYLFRKEGQNVTLSCEQNLNHDAMYWYRQDPGQGLRLIYYSQIVNDFQKGDIAEGYSVSREKKESFPLTVTSAQKNPTAFYLCASSSDRASSNTGELFFGEGSRLTVL.

This clone was counted a single time. The chain joins TRBV7-6 to TRBJ2-1, with 8 positions matching TRBD2. Unmatched junction bases numbered 6, after V lost 1 base and J lost 7 bases. Per the germline V gene, CDR1 is SGHVS and CDR2 is FNYEAQ. This CDR3 comprises 15 residues. CDR3 nucleotide sequence: TGTGCCAGCAGCTTAGGTCGGGGGGGCCAGAATGAGCAGTTCTTC. Its translation: CASSLGRGGQNEQFF.

The chain employs TRBV7-8 and TRBJ2-1, with D perhaps TRBD2 (5 bases). Looked up from germline, CDR1 is SGHVS and CDR2 is FQNEAQ. With 7 bases removed from V and 1 base from J, the gap between germline ends came to 23 bases. CDR3 length: 18 amino acids. The CDR3 protein is CASTSSPLRDSSYNEQFF. The CDR3 DNA sequence: TGTGCCAGCACGTCAAGCCCGCTTCGGGATAGTTCCTACAATGAGCAGTTCTTC.

The table lists this clone with a count of one. This sequence joins TRBV5-4 and TRBJ2-3; 14 bases map to TRBD2. Germline-derived CDR1 and CDR2 are SGHNT and YYREEE (reference sequence). Unmatched junction bases numbered 8, after V lost 4 bases and J lost 4 bases. The CDR3 is 17 amino acids. In DNA, the CDR3 is TGTGCCAGCAGCCAGAAGCGGACTAGCGGGAGGTCAGATACGCAGTATTTT. Residues: CASSQKRTSGRSDTQYF.